This T cell receptor (beta chain) was documented in a study of T-cell reconstitution after alpha-beta-depleted transplantation in children. Preparation of the TCRbeta library involved a method that used unique molecular identifiers. A single record per CDR3 protein comes from TCRdb applying MiXCR to the PCR reads. The sample holds more than 85,000 distinct CDR3 sequences, about 5.6% seen once. This clonotype has a count of ten or more. This clonotype originated in a female patient aged 2 to 10 who had a stem cell transplant for Fanconi anemia, so the T cells may come from the graft donor. The sample here was PBMCs, mostly from graft donor cells, taken 60 days after TCRalphabeta/CD19-depleted stem cell transplant.

DNA for the CDR3: TGCGCCAGCAGCTTGGTGGACAGGGGGACAGATACGCAGTATTTT. Protein product: CASSLVDRGTDTQYF. This sequence joins TRBV5-1 and TRBJ2-3; 10 nucleotides line up with TRBD1. This CDR3 has 15 amino acids. CDR1 is SGHRS, CDR2 YFSETQ, per germline. With 0 bases clipped from V and 3 bases from J, the junction kept 1 base outside the gene matches.